The clone carrying this TCR beta chain showed up many times. Its target is unknown. The record originates from a study of early T cells in non-severe SARS-CoV-2 infection. Study results and caveats: Matching with VDJdb favored anti-spike CD8 responses (missing private and CD4 specificities).

Attachment of unique molecular identifiers to individual cDNA molecules was performed. TCRdb recomputed calls from the 5' RACE reads with MiXCR, one row per CDR3 protein. The sample has around 45,000 distinct CDR3 sequences; under 9.5% are singletons. Germline V gene sequence: CDR1 SEHNR, CDR2 FQNEAQ (reference sequence). The V end lost 4 bases, the J end lost 3 bases, and 7 bases lay between the germline ends. This CDR3 region has 14 residues. This TCR was recovered from an adult who was a healthcare worker with PCR-confirmed SARS-CoV-2 infection or an uninfected control (not recorded which). Specimen: whole blood. The V call is TRBV7-9, the J call TRBJ1-6; D uncertain. CDR3 bases: TGTGCCAGCAGCTCTTCGGTCTATAATTCACCCCTCCACTTT. Its translation is CASSSSVYNSPLHF.